This T cell receptor beta chain comes out of a study of cytomegalovirus exposure and HLA in healthy donors. With respect to this clone: Antigen specificity is unknown.

Study results and limitations: The authors confirmed in vitro that a few CMV-associated chains were specific for CMV antigens.

With 60 Vbeta and 13 Jbeta primers, the PCR was carried out. TCRdb keeps only in-frame clones here, not all; method: immunoSEQ multiplex PCR. Seen here are over 75,000 clones, 64% observed once, and the top ten hold around 2%. This CDR3 is built from 15 residues. From germline, CDR1 is SGHVS and CDR2 FQNEAQ. V shed 7 bases and J shed 4 bases, with 19 bases lying between them. Sequencing used PBMCs. The clonotype comes from a human donor in good health. This chain uses TRBV7-8 with TRBJ2-5, with D perhaps TRBD2 (5 bases). CDR3 sequence (DNA): TGTGCCAGCATCCGGGTGGATACGGCGGGAGAGACCCAGTACTTC. It translates to CASIRVDTAGETQYF.